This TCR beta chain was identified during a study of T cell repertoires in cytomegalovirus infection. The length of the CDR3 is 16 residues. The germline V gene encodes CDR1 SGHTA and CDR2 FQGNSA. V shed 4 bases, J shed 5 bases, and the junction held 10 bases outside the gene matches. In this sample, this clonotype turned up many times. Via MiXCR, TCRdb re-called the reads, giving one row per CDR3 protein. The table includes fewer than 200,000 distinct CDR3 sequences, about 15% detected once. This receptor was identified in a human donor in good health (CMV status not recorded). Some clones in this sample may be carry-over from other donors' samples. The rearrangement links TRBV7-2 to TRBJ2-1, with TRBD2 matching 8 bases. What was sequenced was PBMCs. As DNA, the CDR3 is TGTGCCAGCAGCTCTAGAGGCGGGAGGTCGAACAATGAGCAGTTCTTC. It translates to CASSSRGGRSNNEQFF.